This T cell receptor (beta chain) was identified during a study of blood T cell repertoires in COVID-19. Study-level background: COVID-19 samples collected from the United States, Italy and Spain covered acute and convalescent phases. T cells, B-cell-depleted T cells, or PBMCs supplied cDNA or gDNA.

Original analysis: The authors estimated nucleated cell counts from reference gene primer amplification. Clones were read by immunoSEQ multiplex PCR, and TCRdb kept only the in-frame ones, dropping some. The V and J calls and clone size were taken over from that table, and D and trimming were inferred from the DNA. The sample has tens of thousands of clones; 77% are singletons. Sequencing input: peripheral blood. This sequence was found in a woman in her 70s with active or convalescent COVID-19.

DNA for the CDR3: TGCAGCGTTGAAGGCAGGGGGCTAGCTTACGAGCAGTTCTTC. It codes for CSVEGRGLAYEQFF. The V call is TRBV29-1, the J call TRBJ2-1, with 8 bases that match TRBD1. The CDR3 has 14 residues. The trim removed 1 base at V and 10 bases at J, leaving 9 bases unmatched. Germline V CDR1 and CDR2: SQVTM, ANQGSEA.